The 22 T cell receptor beta chains in this list originate from one sample, sequenced in a study of CD8 T cells in ankylosing spondylitis. Each CDR3 protein is one row after TCRdb ran MiXCR on the 5' RACE reads. Here the sample spans about 190,000 distinct CDR3 sequences, over 10% being singletons. Sequencing was performed on blood, either unsorted or a sorted T cell fraction (not recorded which). These receptors were taken from a female donor with ankylosing spondylitis or in good health (not recorded which).

This clonotype was observed a handful of times. The chain links TRBV9 to TRBJ2-1; a weak D match, TRBD2 (6 bases). The CDR3 extends over 14 amino acids. The V gene lost 1 base and the J gene lost 8 bases, with 13 bases spanning the gap. The V gene's germline CDR1 is SGDLS and CDR2 YYNGEE. The CDR3 loop reads CASSVIGGSDEQFF. For the CDR3, the DNA is TGTGCCAGCAGCGTAATTGGGGGGTCCGATGAGCAGTTCTTC.

This clonotype was found a few times. The chain has TRBV7-2 and TRBJ1-2; D is uncertain. From germline, CDR1 is SGHTA and CDR2 FQGNSA. CDR3 length: 13 amino acids. Trimming took 5 bases from V and 4 from J, leaving 11 bases between them. The CDR3 nucleotides are TGTGCCAGCAGCCTGTACGGGTTCTATGGCTACACCTTC. It is translated as CASSLYGFYGYTF.

In its sample, this clonotype was seen many times. The genes are TRBV6-1 and TRBJ1-4, with 9 bases aligning to TRBD1. The ends lost 6 bases at V and 4 bases at J; junction bases unmatched: 3. CDR1 is MNHNS and CDR2 is SASEGT in the germline V gene. This CDR3 is 14 amino acids long. CDR3 region: CASRGQGRNEKLFF. The CDR3 region has the DNA TGTGCCAGCAGGGGACAGGGCCGTAATGAAAAACTGTTTTTT.

The chain employs TRBV7-7 and TRBJ2-3, with D possibly TRBD1 on 5 matching bases. V gave up 6 bases and J gave up 6 bases, with 13 bases separating them. Germline V gene sequence: CDR1 SSHAT, CDR2 FNYEAQ (reference sequence). The CDR3 runs to 13 residues. This chain's CDR3 is CASRSAGSDTQYF. In nucleotides, the CDR3 is TGTGCCAGCAGATCTGCAGGGTCCGATACGCAGTATTTT.

This clonotype was seen repeatedly, ten times or more. V and J are TRBV5-1 and TRBJ2-7, with D unclear. Per germline, CDR1 SGHRS and CDR2 YFSETQ. CDR3 size: 14 residues. Trimming cost V 0 bases and J 3 bases, with 10 bases left between them. CDR3 nucleotide sequence: TGCGCCAGCAGCTTGGGAGTTGAGGTCTACGAGCAGTACTTC. Amino acid sequence: CASSLGVEVYEQYF. Full variable domain (outside the CDR3, taken from reference TRBV5-1 and TRBJ2-7): KAGVTQTPRYLIKTRGQQVTLSCSPISGHRSVSWYQQTPGQGLQFLFEYFSETQRNKGNFPGRFSGRQFSNSRSEMNVSTLELGDSALYLCASSLGVEVYEQYFGPGTRLTVT.

This clonotype showed up just a few times. V and J are TRBV12-3 or TRBV12-4 and TRBJ2-6; TRBD2 matches at 9 bases. Trimming removed 2 bases from V and 0 bases from J; junction bases left unmatched: 2. The CDR3 runs 17 residues. For the CDR3, the DNA is TGTGCCAGCAGTTTACTAGCGGGGACCTCTGGGGCCAACGTCCTGACTTTC. The encoded protein is CASSLLAGTSGANVLTF.

This clonotype was seen more than once but under ten times. The V call is TRBV5-1, the J call TRBJ2-3; 8 bases are a match to TRBD1. The junction had 3 bases not matched to a gene; V was cut back by 0 bases and J by 6 bases. CDR1 is SGHRS and CDR2 is YFSETQ in the germline V gene. The CDR3 has 14 amino acids. The CDR3: CASSLETGADTQYF. Written as DNA, the CDR3 is TGCGCCAGCAGCTTGGAGACAGGGGCCGATACGCAGTATTTT.

This clonotype occurred many times. The rearrangement uses TRBV29-1 and TRBJ2-1; D is perhaps TRBD2 (6 bases). In germline, CDR1 is SQVTM, CDR2 ANQGSEA. The CDR3 spans 12 residues. The V gene lost 6 bases and the J gene lost 7 bases, with 13 bases spanning the gap. CDR3 loop: CSVEGRANEQFF. The CDR3 DNA follows: TGCAGCGTGGAGGGTCGAGCGAATGAGCAGTTCTTC.

There are many counts of this clonotype. The V gene is TRBV24-1, the J gene TRBJ2-1, with 8 bases that match TRBD2. Germline loops: CDR1 KGHDR, CDR2 SFDVKD. The CDR3 consists of 15 residues. Losses at the gene ends were 3 bases for V and 3 bases for J; bases not matched to a gene: 3. DNA for the CDR3: TGTGCCACCAGTGATGAGCGGGAGTACTACAATGAGCAGTTCTTC. It yields the protein CATSDEREYYNEQFF.

Only one count was recorded for this clonotype. A much larger clone lies one base from this, so it may be a read error. V and J are TRBV4-2 and TRBJ2-3, with 11 positions matching TRBD2. The V gene end was trimmed by 7 bases and the J gene end by 2 bases; junction bases not matched to a gene: 8. The germline gives CDR1 LGHNA, CDR2 YNFKEQ. The length of the CDR3 is 16 residues. CDR3 DNA: TGTGCCAGCAACCAGTTAGCGGGAGGGCCCACAGATACGCAGTATTTT. Translation gives CASNQLAGGPTDTQYF.

This clonotype was seen repeatedly, ten times or more. The genes are TRBV5-4 and TRBJ2-2; D unresolved. The CDR3 contains 13 residues. Trimming cost V 0 bases and J 6 bases, with 6 bases left between them. Germline V lookup: CDR1 SGHNT, CDR2 YYREEE (reference sequence). CDR3 sequence reads: CASSLDSSGELFF. As DNA, the CDR3 is TGTGCCAGCAGCTTGGATTCGTCCGGGGAGCTGTTTTTT. Complete variable domain (other parts from reference TRBV5-4 and TRBJ2-2): ETGVTQSPTHLIKTRGQQVTLRCSSQSGHNTVSWYQQALGQGPQFIFQYYREEENGRGNFPPRFSGLQFPNYSSELNVNALELDDSALYLCASSLDSSGELFFGEGSRLTVL.

The chain is built from TRBV7-8 and TRBJ2-4; possibly TRBD1 or TRBD2 for D (5 bases each). Germline assignment: CDR1 SGHVS and CDR2 FQNEAQ. V was shortened by 0 bases and J by 2 bases, with 23 bases between the two germline ends. This CDR3 region has 20 residues. The CDR3 nucleotides read TGTGCCAGCAGCTTAGCCCAGGCAGGGATTGGGAGAGGGACCAAAAACATTCAGTACTTC. Protein product: CASSLAQAGIGRGTKNIQYF.

The rearrangement joins TRBV6-5 to TRBJ2-3, with 7 bases that match TRBD2. This CDR3 has 15 residues. The germline gives CDR1 MNHEY, CDR2 SVGAGI. J gave up 0 bases and V 0 bases, and 0 bases lay outside the gene matches. CDR3 DNA: TGTGCCAGCAGTTACTCTAGCGGGAGCACAGATACGCAGTATTTT. Translating it yields CASSYSSGSTDTQYF.

As for this clonotype: A read error is possible here, since a much larger clone lies one base away. V gene TRBV7-2 combines with J gene TRBJ2-3; TRBD1 matches 8 bases. The CDR3 extends over 16 amino acids. Germline values: CDR1 SGHTA, CDR2 FQGNSA. The CDR3 DNA reads TGTGCCAGCAGCTTATCATCCGGGACAGGCACAGATATGCAGTATTTT. This sequence encodes CASSLSSGTGTDMQYF.

The chain couples TRBV12-3 or TRBV12-4 to TRBJ2-7; 14 bases match TRBD2. V dropped 2 bases and J dropped 3; count of bases not matched to a gene: 12. The CDR3 is 19 residues long. The CDR3 region has the DNA TGTGCCAGCAGTTTAAAAGGTGGGACTAGCGGGAGTCCTCGCTACGAGCAGTACTTC. Amino acids: CASSLKGGTSGSPRYEQYF.

This clonotype appeared many times. The CDR3 coding sequence is TGTGCCAGCAGCTCTCACGACAGGGGAGGACGCATTCAGTACTTC. The encoded protein is CASSSHDRGGRIQYF. The chain is built from TRBV5-5 and TRBJ2-4, with 8 bases fitting TRBD1. Germline V gene data show CDR1 as SGHKS and CDR2 as YYEKEE (reference sequence). The junction had 11 bases not matched to a gene; V was cut back by 3 bases and J by 9 bases. The CDR3 is 15 residues long. Using reference TRBV5-5 and TRBJ2-4 for the parts outside the CDR3, the full variable domain is DAGVTQSPTHLIKTRGQQVTLRCSPISGHKSVSWYQQVLGQGPQFIFQYYEKEERGRGNFPDRFSARQFPNYSSELNVNALLLGDSALYLCASSSHDRGGRIQYFGAGTRLSVL.

Ten or more counts support this clonotype. This chain connects TRBV12-3 or TRBV12-4 to TRBJ1-1; tentative D call: TRBD1 (5 bases). The CDR3 extends over 14 amino acids. V lost 6 bases to trimming and J lost 4 bases, with 15 bases between them. The CDR3 region is CASRRGFTSTEAFF. CDR3 in DNA: TGTGCCAGCAGGAGGGGATTTACGAGCACTGAAGCTTTCTTT.

J is TRBJ2-1 and V is TRBV19; D not resolved. The CDR3 spans 14 residues. Trimming cost V 5 bases and J 4 bases, with 12 bases left between them. In germline, CDR1 is LNHDA, CDR2 SQIVND (reference sequence). This CDR3 is CASSLSDGYNEQFF. The CDR3 DNA follows: TGTGCCAGTAGTCTATCGGACGGATACAATGAGCAGTTCTTC.

This clonotype was seen a single time. It is likely a read error, because the conserved phenylalanine at the end of the CDR3 is missing. The rearrangement links TRBV5-1 to TRBJ2-7, with D maybe TRBD1 (5 bases). The germline V gene has CDR1 SGHRS and CDR2 YFSETQ. The CDR3 runs 14 residues. V gave up 2 bases and J gave up 0 bases, with 9 bases separating them. This CDR3 reads CASSFRQSSYEQYL. The CDR3, as DNA: TGCGCCAGCAGCTTCCGACAGAGCTCCTACGAGCAGTACTTG.

This clonotype was seen a handful of times. V gene TRBV7-9 combines with J gene TRBJ1-1; TRBD1 might be the D (5 bases). CDR1 and CDR2 (germline): SEHNR, FQNEAQ (reference sequence). The CDR3 consists of 13 residues. V was trimmed by 7 bases and J by 1 base, leaving 10 bases between them. In DNA, the CDR3 is TGTGCCAGCAACCTGGGGCGGAACACTGAAGCTTTCTTT. It is translated as CASNLGRNTEAFF.

There are many counts of this clonotype. The chain employs TRBV28 and TRBJ2-1; the D is unclear. The CDR3 contains 13 residues. Germline values: CDR1 MDHEN, CDR2 SYDVKM. Trimming removed 8 bases at V and 16 bases at J, with 24 bases between. DNA of the CDR3: TGTGCCAGCTTCGGTGCTACGGGTGGTGCGCAATTCTTC. It encodes CASFGATGGAQFF.

This clonotype appeared many times. The chain recombines TRBV29-1 with TRBJ2-1; D tentatively fits TRBD1 or TRBD2 (5 bases each). The CDR3 spans 14 residues. In germline, CDR1 is SQVTM, CDR2 ANQGSEA. V lost 0 bases and J 10 bases, leaving 16 bases between the germline ends. In DNA, the CDR3 is TGCAGCGTTGAAGATTCGGGACCCACTTTCGAGCAGTTCTTC. Translating it yields CSVEDSGPTFEQFF.